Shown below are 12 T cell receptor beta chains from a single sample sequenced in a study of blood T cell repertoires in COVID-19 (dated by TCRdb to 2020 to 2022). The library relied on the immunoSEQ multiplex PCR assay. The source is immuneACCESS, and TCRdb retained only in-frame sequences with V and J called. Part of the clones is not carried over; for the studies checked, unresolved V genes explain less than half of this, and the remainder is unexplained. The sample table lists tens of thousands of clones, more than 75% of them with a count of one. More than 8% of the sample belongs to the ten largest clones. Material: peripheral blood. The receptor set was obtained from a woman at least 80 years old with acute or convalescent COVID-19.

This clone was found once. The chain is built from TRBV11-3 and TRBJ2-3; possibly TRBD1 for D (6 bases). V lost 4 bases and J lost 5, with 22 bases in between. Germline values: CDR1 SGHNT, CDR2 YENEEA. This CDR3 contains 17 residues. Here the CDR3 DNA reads TGTGCCAGCAGCTCAACCGGGACACAGGATTCCATAGATACGCAGTATTTT. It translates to CASSSTGTQDSIDTQYF.

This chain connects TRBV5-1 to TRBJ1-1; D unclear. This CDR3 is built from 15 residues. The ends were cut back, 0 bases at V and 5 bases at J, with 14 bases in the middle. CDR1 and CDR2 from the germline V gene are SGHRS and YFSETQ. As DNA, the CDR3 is TGCGCCAGCAGCTTGGAGTTGGGAGGGAGGACTGAAGCTTTCTTT. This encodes CASSLELGGRTEAFF.

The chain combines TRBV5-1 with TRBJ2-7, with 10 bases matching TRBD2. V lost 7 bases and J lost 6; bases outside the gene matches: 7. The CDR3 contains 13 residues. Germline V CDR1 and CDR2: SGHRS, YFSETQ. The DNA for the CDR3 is TGCGCCAGCGGGATAGCGGGGGGAGGCGAGCAGTACTTC. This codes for CASGIAGGGEQYF. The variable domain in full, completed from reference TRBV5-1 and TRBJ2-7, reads KAGVTQTPRYLIKTRGQQVTLSCSPISGHRSVSWYQQTPGQGLQFLFEYFSETQRNKGNFPGRFSGRQFSNSRSEMNVSTLELGDSALYLCASGIAGGGEQYFGPGTRLTVT.

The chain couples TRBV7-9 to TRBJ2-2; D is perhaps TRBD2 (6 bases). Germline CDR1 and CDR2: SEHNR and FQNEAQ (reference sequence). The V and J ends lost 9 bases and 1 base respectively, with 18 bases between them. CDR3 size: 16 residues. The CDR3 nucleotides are TGTGCCAGTCAGCCCTTCTGGGAGGTGAACACCGGGGAGCTGTTTTTT. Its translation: CASQPFWEVNTGELFF. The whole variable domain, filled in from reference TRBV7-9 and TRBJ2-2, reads DTGVSQNPRHKITKRGQNVTFRCDPISEHNRLYWYRQTLGQGPEFLTYFQNEAQLEKSRLLSDRFSAERPKGSFSTLEIQRTEQGDSAMYLCASQPFWEVNTGELFFGEGSRLTVL.

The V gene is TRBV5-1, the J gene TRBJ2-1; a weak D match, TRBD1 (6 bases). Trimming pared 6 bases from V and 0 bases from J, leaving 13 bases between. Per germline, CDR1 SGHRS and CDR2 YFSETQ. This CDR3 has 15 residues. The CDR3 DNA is TGCGCCAGCAAATCCACAGGGATCTCCTACAATGAGCAGTTCTTC. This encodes CASKSTGISYNEQFF.

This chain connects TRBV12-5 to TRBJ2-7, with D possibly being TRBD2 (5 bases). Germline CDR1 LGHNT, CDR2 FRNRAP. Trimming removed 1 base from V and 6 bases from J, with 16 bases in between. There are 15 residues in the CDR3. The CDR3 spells CASGLGVDGIGEQYF. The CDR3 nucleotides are TGTGCTAGTGGTTTGGGGGTGGACGGGATCGGCGAGCAGTACTTC.

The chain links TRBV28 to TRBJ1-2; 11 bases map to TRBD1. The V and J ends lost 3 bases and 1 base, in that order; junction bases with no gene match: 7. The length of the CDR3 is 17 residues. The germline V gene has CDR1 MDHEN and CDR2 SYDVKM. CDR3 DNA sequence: TGTGCCAGCAGTTTTGAAGGGACAGGGGGACTTAACTATGGCTACACCTTC. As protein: CASSFEGTGGLNYGYTF.

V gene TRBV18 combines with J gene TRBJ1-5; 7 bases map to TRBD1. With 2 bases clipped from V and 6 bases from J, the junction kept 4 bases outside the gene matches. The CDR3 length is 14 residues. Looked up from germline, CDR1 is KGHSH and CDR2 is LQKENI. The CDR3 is CASSPNTGVQPQHF. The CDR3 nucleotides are TGTGCCAGCTCACCAAACACAGGGGTTCAGCCCCAGCATTTT.

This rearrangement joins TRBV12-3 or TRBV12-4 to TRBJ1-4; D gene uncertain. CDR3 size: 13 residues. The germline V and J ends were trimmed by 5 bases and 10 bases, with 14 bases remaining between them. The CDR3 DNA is TGTGCCAGCAGTGCTACGGCCGAGGTAAAACTGTTTTTT. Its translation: CASSATAEVKLFF.

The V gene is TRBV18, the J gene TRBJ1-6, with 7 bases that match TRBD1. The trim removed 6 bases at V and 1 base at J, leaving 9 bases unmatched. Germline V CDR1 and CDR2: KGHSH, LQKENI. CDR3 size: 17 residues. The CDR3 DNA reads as TGTGCCAGCTCGGGAACAGGGGAAATATCCTATAATTCACCCCTCCACTTT. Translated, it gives CASSGTGEISYNSPLHF.

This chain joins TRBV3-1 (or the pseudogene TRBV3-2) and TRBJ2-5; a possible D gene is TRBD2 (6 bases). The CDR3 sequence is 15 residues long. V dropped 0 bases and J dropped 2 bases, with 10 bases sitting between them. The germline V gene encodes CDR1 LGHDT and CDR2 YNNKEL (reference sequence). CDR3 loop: CASSQDRGAQETQYF. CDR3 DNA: TGTGCCAGCAGCCAAGATCGCGGGGCTCAAGAGACCCAGTACTTC.

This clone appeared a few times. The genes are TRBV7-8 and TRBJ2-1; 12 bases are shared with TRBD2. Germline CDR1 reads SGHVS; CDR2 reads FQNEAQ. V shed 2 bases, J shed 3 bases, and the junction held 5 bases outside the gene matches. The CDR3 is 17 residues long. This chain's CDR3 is CASSLSSGGARYNEQFF. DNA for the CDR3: TGTGCCAGCAGCTTATCTAGCGGGGGGGCCCGCTACAATGAGCAGTTCTTC.